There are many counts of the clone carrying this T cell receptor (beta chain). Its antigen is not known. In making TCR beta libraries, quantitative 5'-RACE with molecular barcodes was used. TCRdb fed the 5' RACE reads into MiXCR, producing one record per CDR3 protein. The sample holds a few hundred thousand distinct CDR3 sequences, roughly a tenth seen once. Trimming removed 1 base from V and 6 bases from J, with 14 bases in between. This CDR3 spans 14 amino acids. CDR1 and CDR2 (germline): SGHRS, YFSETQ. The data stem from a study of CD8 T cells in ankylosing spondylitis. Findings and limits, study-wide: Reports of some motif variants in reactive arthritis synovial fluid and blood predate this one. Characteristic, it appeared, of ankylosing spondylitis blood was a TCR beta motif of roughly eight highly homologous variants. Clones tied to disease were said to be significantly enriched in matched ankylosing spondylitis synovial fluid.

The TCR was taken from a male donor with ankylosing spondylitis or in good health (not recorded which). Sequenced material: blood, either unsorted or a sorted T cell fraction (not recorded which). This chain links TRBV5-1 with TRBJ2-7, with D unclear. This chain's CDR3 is CASSLLGSLPEQYF. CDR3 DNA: TGCGCCAGCAGCTTGCTAGGATCCCTACCCGAGCAGTACTTC.